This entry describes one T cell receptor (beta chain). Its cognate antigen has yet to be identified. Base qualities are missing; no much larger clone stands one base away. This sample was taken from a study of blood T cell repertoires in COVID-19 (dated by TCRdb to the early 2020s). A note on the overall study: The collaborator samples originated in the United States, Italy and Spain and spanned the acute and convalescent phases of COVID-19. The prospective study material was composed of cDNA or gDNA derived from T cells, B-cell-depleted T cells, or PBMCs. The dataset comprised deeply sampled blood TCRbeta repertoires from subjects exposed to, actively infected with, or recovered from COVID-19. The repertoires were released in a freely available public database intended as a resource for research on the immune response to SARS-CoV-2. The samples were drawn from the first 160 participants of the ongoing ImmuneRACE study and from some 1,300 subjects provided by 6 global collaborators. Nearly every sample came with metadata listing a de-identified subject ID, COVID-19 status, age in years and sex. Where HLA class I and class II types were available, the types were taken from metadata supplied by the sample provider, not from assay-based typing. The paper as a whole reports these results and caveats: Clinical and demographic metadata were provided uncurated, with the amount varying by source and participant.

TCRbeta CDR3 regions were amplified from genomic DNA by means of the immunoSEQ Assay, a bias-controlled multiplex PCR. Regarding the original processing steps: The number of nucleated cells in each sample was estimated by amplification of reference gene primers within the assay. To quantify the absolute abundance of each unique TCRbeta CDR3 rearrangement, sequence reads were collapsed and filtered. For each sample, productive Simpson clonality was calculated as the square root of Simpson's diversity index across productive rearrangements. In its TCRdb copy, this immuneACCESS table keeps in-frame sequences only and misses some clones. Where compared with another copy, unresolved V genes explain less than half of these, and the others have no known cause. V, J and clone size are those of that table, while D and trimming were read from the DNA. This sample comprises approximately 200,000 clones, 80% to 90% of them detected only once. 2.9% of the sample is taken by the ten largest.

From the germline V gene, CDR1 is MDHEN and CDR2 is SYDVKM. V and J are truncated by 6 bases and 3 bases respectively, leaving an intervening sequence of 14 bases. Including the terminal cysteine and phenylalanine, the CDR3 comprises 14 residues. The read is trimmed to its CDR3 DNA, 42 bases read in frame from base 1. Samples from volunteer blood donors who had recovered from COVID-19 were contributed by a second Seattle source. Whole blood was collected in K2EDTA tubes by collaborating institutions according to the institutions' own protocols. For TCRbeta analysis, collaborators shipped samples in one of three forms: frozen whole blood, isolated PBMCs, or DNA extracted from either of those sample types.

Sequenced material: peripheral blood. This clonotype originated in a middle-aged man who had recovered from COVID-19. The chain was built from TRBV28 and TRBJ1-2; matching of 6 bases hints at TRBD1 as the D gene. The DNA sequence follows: TGTGCCAGCAGGGTCGAACAGGGTGACTATGGCTACACCTTC. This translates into CASRVEQGDYGYTF.